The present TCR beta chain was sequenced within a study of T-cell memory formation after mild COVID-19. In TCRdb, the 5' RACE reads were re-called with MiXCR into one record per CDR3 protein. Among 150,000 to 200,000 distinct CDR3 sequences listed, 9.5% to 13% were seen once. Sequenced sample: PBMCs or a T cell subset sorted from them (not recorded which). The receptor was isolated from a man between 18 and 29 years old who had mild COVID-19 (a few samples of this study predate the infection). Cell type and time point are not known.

DNA for the CDR3: TGCAGTGCCTCACCCCCCGGACGCTACGAGCAGTACTTC. Protein sequence: CSASPPGRYEQYF. This chain joins TRBV20-1 and TRBJ2-7; D is uncertain. Trimming took 6 bases from V and 3 from J, leaving 15 bases between them. Germline CDR1 is DFQATT and CDR2 is SNEGSKA (reference sequence). The CDR3 is 13 residues long.